This T cell receptor (beta chain) derives from a study of blood T cell repertoires in COVID-19. Study-level information: Samples came from the United States, Italy and Spain, spanning acute and convalescent COVID-19. Nucleic acid was either cDNA or gDNA, and it came from T cells, B-cell-depleted T cells, or PBMCs.

The CDR3 covers 15 residues. Trimming stripped 0 bases from V and 5 bases from J, with 12 bases between. From germline, CDR1 is SGHTS and CDR2 YDEGEE. In the authors' workflow: Quantification of nucleated cells was approximated via reference gene primer amplification. TCRdb keeps only in-frame clones here, not all; method: immunoSEQ multiplex PCR. The V and J calls and clone size were taken over from that table, and D and trimming were inferred from the DNA. The sample lists 200,000 to 300,000 clones; 85% were seen once. V usage is TRBV5-8 and J usage is TRBJ2-1; D unclear. This clonotype originated in an older woman with active or convalescent COVID-19. Sequenced input: peripheral blood. CDR3 amino acids: CASSLAHQSHNEQFF. The CDR3 DNA sequence: TGTGCCAGCAGCTTGGCGCACCAGTCACACAATGAGCAGTTCTTC.